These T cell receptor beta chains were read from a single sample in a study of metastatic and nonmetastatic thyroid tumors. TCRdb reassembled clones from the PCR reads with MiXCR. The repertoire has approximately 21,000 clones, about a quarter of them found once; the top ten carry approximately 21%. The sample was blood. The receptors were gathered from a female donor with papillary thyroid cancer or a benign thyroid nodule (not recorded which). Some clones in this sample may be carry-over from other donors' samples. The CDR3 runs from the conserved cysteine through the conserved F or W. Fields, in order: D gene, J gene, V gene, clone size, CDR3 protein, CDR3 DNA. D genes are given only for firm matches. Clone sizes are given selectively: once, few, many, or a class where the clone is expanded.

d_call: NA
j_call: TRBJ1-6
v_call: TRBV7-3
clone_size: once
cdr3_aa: CASSLHSGNNSPLHF
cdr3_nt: TGTGCCAGCAGCTTACATTCAGGAAATAATTCACCCCTCCACTTT

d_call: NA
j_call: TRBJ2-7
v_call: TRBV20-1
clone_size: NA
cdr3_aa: CSAKRTDYEQYF
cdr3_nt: TGCAGTGCTAAGCGGACAGACTACGAGCAGTACTTC

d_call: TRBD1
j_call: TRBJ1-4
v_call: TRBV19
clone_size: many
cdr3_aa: CASEPTGGGEKLFF
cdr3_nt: TGTGCCAGTGAACCTACAGGGGGCGGTGAAAAACTGTTTTTT

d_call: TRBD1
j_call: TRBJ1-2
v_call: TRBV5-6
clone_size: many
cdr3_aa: CASSLNRGTYGYTF
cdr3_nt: TGTGCCAGCAGCTTGAACAGGGGTACCTATGGCTACACCTTC

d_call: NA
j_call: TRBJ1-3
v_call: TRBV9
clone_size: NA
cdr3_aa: CASSARDIGNTKYF
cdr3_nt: TGTGCCAGCAGCGCCCGGGACATTGGAAACACAAAATATTTT

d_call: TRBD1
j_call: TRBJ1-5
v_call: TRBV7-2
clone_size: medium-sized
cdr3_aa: CASSTKNRGGNQPQHF
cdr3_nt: TGTGCCAGCAGCACAAAAAACAGGGGTGGCAATCAGCCCCAGCATTTT

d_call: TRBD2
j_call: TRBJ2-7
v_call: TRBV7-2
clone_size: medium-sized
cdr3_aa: CASSWGLAGGPYEQYF
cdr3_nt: TGTGCCAGCAGCTGGGGTCTAGCGGGAGGGCCCTACGAGCAGTACTTC

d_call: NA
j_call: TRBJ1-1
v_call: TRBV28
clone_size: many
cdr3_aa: CASSSAGTGNTEAFF
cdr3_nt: TGTGCCAGCAGTTCAGCCGGGACGGGGAACACTGAAGCTTTCTTT

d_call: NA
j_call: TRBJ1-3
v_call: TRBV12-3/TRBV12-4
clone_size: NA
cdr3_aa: CASSLRHTGNTIYF
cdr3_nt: TGTGCCAGCAGTTTACGGCATACTGGAAACACCATATATTTT

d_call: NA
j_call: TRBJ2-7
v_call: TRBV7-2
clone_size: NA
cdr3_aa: CASSRLAGFYEEYF
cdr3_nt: TGTGCCAGCAGCCGACTCGCGGGTTTTTACGAGGAGTACTTC

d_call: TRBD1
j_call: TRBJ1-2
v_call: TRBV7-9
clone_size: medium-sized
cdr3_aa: CASSPPGTGEVYTF
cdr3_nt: TGTGCCAGCAGCCCCCCAGGGACAGGGGAAGTCTACACCTTC

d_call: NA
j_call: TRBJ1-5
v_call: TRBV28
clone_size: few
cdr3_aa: CASRTNRYNQPQHF
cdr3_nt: TGTGCCAGCAGAACGAACAGGTATAATCAGCCCCAGCATTTT

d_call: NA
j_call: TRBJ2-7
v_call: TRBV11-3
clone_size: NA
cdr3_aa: CASSFRWAYEQYF
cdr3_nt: TGTGCCAGCAGCTTTCGGTGGGCATACGAGCAGTACTTC

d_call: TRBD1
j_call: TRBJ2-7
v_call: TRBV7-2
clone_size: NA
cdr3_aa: CASSLAQGQAHEQYF
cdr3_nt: TGTGCCAGCAGCTTAGCGCAGGGACAGGCCCACGAGCAGTACTTC

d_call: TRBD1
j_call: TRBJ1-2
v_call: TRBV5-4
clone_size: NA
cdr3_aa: CASTTRTGGHYGYTF
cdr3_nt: TGTGCCAGCACGACTCGGACAGGGGGCCACTATGGCTACACCTTC

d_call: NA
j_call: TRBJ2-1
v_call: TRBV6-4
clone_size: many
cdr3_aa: CASIPPSRDPLGFF
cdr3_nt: TGTGCCAGCATCCCCCCATCCCGGGACCCCTTAGGGTTCTTC

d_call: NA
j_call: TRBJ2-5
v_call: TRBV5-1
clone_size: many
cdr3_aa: CASSLQYQETQYF
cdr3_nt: TGCGCCAGCAGCTTACAATACCAAGAGACCCAGTACTTC

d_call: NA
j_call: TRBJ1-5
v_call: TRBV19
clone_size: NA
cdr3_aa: CASSMEDQPQHF
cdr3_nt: TGTGCCAGTAGTATGGAAGATCAGCCCCAGCATTTT

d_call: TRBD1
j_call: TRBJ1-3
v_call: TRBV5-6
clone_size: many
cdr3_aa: CASSLKTGSSGNTIYF
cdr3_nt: TGTGCCAGCAGCCTGAAGACAGGGAGCTCTGGAAACACCATATATTTT

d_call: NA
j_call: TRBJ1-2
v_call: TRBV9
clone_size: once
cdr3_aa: CASSEQTGPRSRYTF
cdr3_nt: TGTGCCAGCAGCGAGCAGACAGGCCCAAGGAGCCGCTACACCTTC

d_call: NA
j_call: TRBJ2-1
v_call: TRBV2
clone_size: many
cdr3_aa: CASSDLLGSNEQFF
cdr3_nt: TGTGCCAGCAGTGACCTACTAGGTTCCAATGAGCAGTTCTTC

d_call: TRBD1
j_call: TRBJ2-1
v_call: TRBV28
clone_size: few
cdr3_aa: CASRRQGYWLWF
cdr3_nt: TGTGCCAGCAGAAGACAGGGGTATTGGCTTTGGTTC

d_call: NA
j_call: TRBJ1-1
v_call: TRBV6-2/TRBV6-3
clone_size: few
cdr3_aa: CASTLPGTEAFF
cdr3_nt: TGTGCCAGCACTCTTCCGGGTACTGAAGCTTTCTTT